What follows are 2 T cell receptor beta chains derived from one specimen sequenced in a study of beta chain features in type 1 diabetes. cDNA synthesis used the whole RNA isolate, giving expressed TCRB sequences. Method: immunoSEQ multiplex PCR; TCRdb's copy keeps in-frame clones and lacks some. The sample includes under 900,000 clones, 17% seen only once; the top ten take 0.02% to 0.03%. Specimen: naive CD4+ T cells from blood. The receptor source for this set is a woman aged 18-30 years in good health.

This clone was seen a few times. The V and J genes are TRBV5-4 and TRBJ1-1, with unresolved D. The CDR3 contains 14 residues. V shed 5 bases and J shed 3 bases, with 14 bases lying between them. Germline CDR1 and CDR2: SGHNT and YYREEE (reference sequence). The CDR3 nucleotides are TGTGCCAGCAGTGTTGTAGGGAGATACACTGAAGCTTTCTTT. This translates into CASSVVGRYTEAFF.

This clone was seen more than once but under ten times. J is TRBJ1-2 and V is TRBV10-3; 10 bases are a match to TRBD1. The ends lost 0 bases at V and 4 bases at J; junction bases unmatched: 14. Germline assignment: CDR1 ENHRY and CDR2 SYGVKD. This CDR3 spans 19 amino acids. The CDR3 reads CAISESNRMGQGLVYGYTF. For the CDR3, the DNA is TGTGCCATCAGTGAGTCGAACAGGATGGGACAGGGGCTCGTCTATGGCTACACCTTC.